This T cell receptor beta chain is drawn from a study of shared clonotypes between healthy human individuals. Measured with immunoSEQ multiplex PCR; TCRdb has only the in-frame clones, and not every one. This sample has some 2,000,000 clones, with approximately 95% found just once. The germline V gene encodes CDR1 KGHSH and CDR2 LQKENI. Trimming removed 3 bases at V and 4 bases at J, with 9 bases between. The CDR3 runs 14 residues. About this clone: Other nucleotide sequences in the sample specify the same CDR3.

The sequence was collected from a man between 18 and 29 years old in good health. Sequencing input: naive CD4+ T cells sorted from blood. Described subset: CD45RA+ positively selected. The chain employs TRBV18 and TRBJ2-2, with D perhaps given as TRBD1 or TRBD2 (5 bases each). The CDR3 region has the DNA TGTGCCAGCTCACCTTTCGGGGCCACCGGGGAGCTGTTTTTT. This translates into CASSPFGATGELFF. The variable domain in full, with the rest retrieved from reference TRBV18 and TRBJ2-2, is NAGVMQNPRHLVRRRGQEARLRCSPMKGHSHVYWYRQLPEEGLKFMVYLQKENIIDESGMPKERFSAEFPKEGPSILRIQQVVRGDSAAYFCASSPFGATGELFFGEGSRLTVL.